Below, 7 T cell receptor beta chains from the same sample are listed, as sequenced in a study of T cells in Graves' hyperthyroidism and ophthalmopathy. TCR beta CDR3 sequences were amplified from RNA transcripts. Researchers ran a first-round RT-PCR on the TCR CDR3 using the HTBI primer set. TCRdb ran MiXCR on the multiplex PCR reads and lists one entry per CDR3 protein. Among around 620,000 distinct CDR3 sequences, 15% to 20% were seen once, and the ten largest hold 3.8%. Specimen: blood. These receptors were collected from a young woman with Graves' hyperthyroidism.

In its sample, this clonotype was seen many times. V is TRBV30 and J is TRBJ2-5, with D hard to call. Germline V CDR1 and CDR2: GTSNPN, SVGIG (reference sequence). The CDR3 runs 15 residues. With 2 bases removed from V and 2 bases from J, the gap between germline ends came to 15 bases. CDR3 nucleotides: TGTGCCTGGAGTATGTCCCTGGGCCGACAAGAGACCCAGTACTTC. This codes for CAWSMSLGRQETQYF.

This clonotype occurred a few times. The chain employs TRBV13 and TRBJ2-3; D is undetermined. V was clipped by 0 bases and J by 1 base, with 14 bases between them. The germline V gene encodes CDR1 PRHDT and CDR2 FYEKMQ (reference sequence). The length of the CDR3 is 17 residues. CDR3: CASSLGLNWAGTDTQYF. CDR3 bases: TGTGCCAGCAGCTTAGGCCTAAACTGGGCTGGCACAGATACGCAGTATTTT. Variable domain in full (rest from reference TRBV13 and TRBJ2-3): AAGVIQSPRHLIKEKRETATLKCYPIPRHDTVYWYQQGPGQDPQFLISFYEKMQSDKGSIPDRFSAQQFSDYHSELNMSSLELGDSALYFCASSLGLNWAGTDTQYFGPGTRLTVL.

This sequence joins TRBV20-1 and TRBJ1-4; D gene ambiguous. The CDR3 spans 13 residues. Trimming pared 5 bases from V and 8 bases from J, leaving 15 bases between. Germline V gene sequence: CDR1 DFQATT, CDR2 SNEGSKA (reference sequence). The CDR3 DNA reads TGCAGTGCTTCCATGGGCTCCGGGGAAAAACTGTTTTTT. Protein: CSASMGSGEKLFF.

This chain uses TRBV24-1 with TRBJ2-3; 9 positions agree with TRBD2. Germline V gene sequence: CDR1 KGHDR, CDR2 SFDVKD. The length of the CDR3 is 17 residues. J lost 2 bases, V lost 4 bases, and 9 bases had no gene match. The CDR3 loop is CATSDQATSGFTDTQYF. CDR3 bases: TGTGCCACCAGTGACCAAGCGACTAGCGGATTCACAGATACGCAGTATTTT.

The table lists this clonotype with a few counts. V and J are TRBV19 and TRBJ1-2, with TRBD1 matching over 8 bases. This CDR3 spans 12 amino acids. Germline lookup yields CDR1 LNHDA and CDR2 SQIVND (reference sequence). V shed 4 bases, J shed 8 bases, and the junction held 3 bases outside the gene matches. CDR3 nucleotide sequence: TGTGCCAGTAGTACCGGACAGGGAGGCTACACCTTC. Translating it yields CASSTGQGGYTF.

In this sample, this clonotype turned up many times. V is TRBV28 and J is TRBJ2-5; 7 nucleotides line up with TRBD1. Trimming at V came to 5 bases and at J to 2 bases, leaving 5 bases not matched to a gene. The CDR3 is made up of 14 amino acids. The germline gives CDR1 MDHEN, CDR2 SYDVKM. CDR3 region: CASSPGQNQETQYF. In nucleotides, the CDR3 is TGTGCCAGCAGTCCGGGACAGAATCAAGAGACCCAGTACTTC.

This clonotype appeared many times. The CDR3 is CASSLGPGPVDTQYF. For the CDR3, the DNA is TGTGCCAGCAGTTTAGGGCCAGGGCCAGTAGATACGCAGTATTTT. This chain links TRBV27 with TRBJ2-3; D perhaps matches TRBD1 (5 bases). This CDR3 region has 15 residues. Trimming shortened V by 2 bases and J by 5 bases, and 14 bases separated the two germline ends. CDR1 and CDR2 (germline): MNHEY, SMNVEV (reference sequence).